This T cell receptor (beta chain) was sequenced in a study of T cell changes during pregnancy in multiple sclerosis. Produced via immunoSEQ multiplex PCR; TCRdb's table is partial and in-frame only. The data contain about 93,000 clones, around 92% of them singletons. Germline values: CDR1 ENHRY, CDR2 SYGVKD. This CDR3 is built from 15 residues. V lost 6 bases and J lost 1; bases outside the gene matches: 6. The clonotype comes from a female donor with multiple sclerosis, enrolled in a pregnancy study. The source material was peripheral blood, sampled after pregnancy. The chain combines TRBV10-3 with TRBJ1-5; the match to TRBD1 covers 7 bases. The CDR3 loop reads CAIRDDRVSNQPQHF. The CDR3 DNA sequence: TGTGCCATCAGGGATGACAGGGTGAGCAATCAGCCCCAGCATTTT.